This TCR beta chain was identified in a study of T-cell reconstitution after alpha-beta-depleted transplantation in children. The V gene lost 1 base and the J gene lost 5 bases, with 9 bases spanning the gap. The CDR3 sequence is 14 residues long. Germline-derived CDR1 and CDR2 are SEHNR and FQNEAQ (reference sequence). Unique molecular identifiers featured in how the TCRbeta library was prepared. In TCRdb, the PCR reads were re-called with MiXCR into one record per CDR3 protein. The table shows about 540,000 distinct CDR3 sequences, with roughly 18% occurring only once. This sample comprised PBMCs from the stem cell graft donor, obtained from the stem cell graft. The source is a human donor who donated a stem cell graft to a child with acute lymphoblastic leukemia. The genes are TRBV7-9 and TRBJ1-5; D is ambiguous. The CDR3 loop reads CASSLGFTDQPQHF. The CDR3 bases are TGTGCCAGCAGCTTAGGATTCACGGATCAGCCCCAGCATTTT.